This T cell receptor (beta chain) was retrieved from a study of blood T cell repertoires in COVID-19. Whole-study context: The study drew acute and convalescent COVID-19 samples from the United States, Italy and Spain. T cells, B-cell-depleted T cells, or PBMCs supplied cDNA or gDNA.

The CDR3 has 15 residues. The trim removed 6 bases at V and 5 bases at J, leaving 6 bases unmatched. The germline CDR1 and CDR2 sequences are MNHEY and SVGAGI. Produced via immunoSEQ multiplex PCR; TCRdb's table is partial and in-frame only. Of about 240,000 clones in the sample, about 86% were seen once. The sequenced material came from peripheral blood. The receptor was derived from a man in his 60s with acute or convalescent COVID-19. The rearrangement uses TRBV6-5 and TRBJ2-3, with TRBD2 matching over 12 bases. This chain's CDR3 is CASSSSGGGQDTQYF. CDR3 bases: TGTGCCAGCAGCTCTAGCGGGGGGGGTCAAGATACGCAGTATTTT.